This T cell receptor (beta chain) was recorded in a study of type 1 regulatory T cells. Study context: T-allo10 is an in vitro-generated, Tr1-enriched CD4 T cell product specific for alloantigen. Study outcomes and limitations: Tr1 cells had a more restricted TCR repertoire than non-Tr1 cells.

Worth noting for this clonotype: Its antigen is unknown.

TCRdb independently ran MiXCR on the reads; one entry per CDR3 protein. This sample has about 65,000 distinct CDR3 sequences; just under 50% occur once, and the top ten carry roughly 2.2%. The germline CDR1 and CDR2 sequences are DFQATT and SNEGSKA (reference sequence). Trimming left V 3 bases short and J 10 bases short, with 16 bases between. The length of the CDR3 is 13 residues. The chain is built from TRBV20-1 and TRBJ2-1; tentatively, D is TRBD2 (5 bases). This TCR derives from a human donor in good health. The sequenced material came from cultured non-Tr1 T cells, either the whole culture or a sorted T cell fraction (not recorded which). Here the CDR3 DNA reads TGCAGTGCTAGTTTCACGGGGATGAACGAGCAGTTCTTC. Translation: CSASFTGMNEQFF.